These 26 T cell receptor beta chains originate from one sample sequenced in a study of shared clonotypes between healthy human individuals. Repertoires were generated with immunoSEQ multiplex PCR, while TCRdb's copy carries only in-frame clones and drops some. This table holds some 500,000 clones, approximately 95% found once. Sequenced: naive CD4+ T cells sorted from blood. Subset indicated: CD45RA+ positively selected. The receptors shown here come from a woman in her twenties or thirties in good health.

This chain links TRBV7-9 with TRBJ2-2; no reliable D call. Between the trimmed V and J ends, which lost 0 bases and 4 bases, there was a span of 6 bases. The germline V gene encodes CDR1 SEHNR and CDR2 FQNEAQ (reference sequence). The CDR3 length is 14 residues. CDR3 in amino acids: CASSLAAVTGELFF. The CDR3 bases are TGTGCCAGCAGCTTAGCGGCAGTCACCGGGGAGCTGTTTTTT.

The chain is built from TRBV5-4 and TRBJ2-7, with TRBD1 as a possible D gene (6 bases). Germline V gene lookup returns CDR1 SGHNT and CDR2 YYREEE (reference sequence). The CDR3 runs 13 residues. The germline V and J ends were trimmed by 4 bases and 3 bases, with 11 bases remaining between them. The CDR3 sequence is CASSPKTGYEQYF. CDR3 nucleotide sequence: TGTGCCAGCAGCCCCAAGACAGGCTACGAGCAGTACTTC.

The chain recombines TRBV2 with TRBJ1-3, with D unclear. Germline CDR1 reads SNHLY; CDR2 reads FYNNEI. This CDR3 is 13 amino acids long. V shed 4 bases and J shed 4 bases, with 8 bases lying between them. For the CDR3, the DNA is TGTGCCAGCAGTGGAGGGTTCGGAAACACCATATATTTT. Translated, it gives CASSGGFGNTIYF.

The chain has TRBV6-7 and TRBJ2-5; 7 bases agree with TRBD2. TRBV6-7 is reported as an ORF; its role is uncertain. The CDR3 has 14 amino acids. The V segment lost 2 bases and the J segment 3 bases; nucleotides outside the gene matches: 3. The CDR3 nucleotides read TGTGCCAGCAGTTACGGGCTAGCGGAAGAGACCCAGTACTTC. Protein sequence: CASSYGLAEETQYF.

The V gene is TRBV1, the J gene TRBJ2-2; no DNA check was done on the table's D call, TRBD1. TRBV1 is listed as a pseudogene. The CDR3 covers 20 residues. CDR3 DNA: TGCACCAGCAGCCAAGCCCGGGACAGGGGGTTAATCGGGAACACCGGGGAGCTGTTTTTT. Translated, it gives CTSSQARDRGLIGNTGELFF.

The gene calls are TRBV28 and TRBJ1-1; D unclear. The CDR3 consists of 11 residues. Germline loops: CDR1 MDHEN, CDR2 SYDVKM. V lost 8 bases and J 1 base, leaving 5 bases between the germline ends. The DNA of the CDR3 is TGTGCCAGCCAACGGAACACTGAAGCTTTCTTT. The encoded protein is CASQRNTEAFF.

The chain couples TRBV5-1 to TRBJ1-5; a possible D gene is TRBD1 (5 bases). The CDR3 has 13 amino acids. In germline, CDR1 is SGHRS, CDR2 YFSETQ. Between the trimmed V and J ends, which lost 5 bases and 4 bases, there was a span of 10 bases. The CDR3 DNA follows: TGCGCCAGCAGGGCAGGGAGGAATCAGCCCCAGCATTTT. It codes for CASRAGRNQPQHF. The full variable domain, completed using reference TRBV5-1 and TRBJ1-5, is KAGVTQTPRYLIKTRGQQVTLSCSPISGHRSVSWYQQTPGQGLQFLFEYFSETQRNKGNFPGRFSGRQFSNSRSEMNVSTLELGDSALYLCASRAGRNQPQHFGDGTRLSIL.

The CDR3 protein is CASSLAGTGSNTEAFF. In DNA form, the CDR3 reads TGTGCCAGCAGCTTGGCGGGGACAGGGTCGAACACTGAAGCTTTCTTT. The chain is built from TRBV5-4 and TRBJ1-1; 9 positions match TRBD1. There are 16 residues in the CDR3. The V segment lost 0 bases and the J segment 1 base; nucleotides outside the gene matches: 4. Germline V gene lookup returns CDR1 SGHNT and CDR2 YYREEE (reference sequence).

V gene TRBV18 combines with J gene TRBJ2-1; the match to TRBD2 covers 8 bases. Germline V gene lookup returns CDR1 KGHSH and CDR2 LQKENI. The CDR3 contains 15 residues. Trimming cost V 2 bases and J 5 bases; bases outside gene matches: 5. Here the CDR3 DNA reads TGTGCCAGCTCACCAGCTAGCGGGCAGGACAATGAGCAGTTCTTC. Amino acids: CASSPASGQDNEQFF.

The CDR3 DNA reads as TGTGCCAGCAGCGTACTAGCGGGAGGCCCAACCGGGGAGCTGTTTTTT. It specifies CASSVLAGGPTGELFF. The genes are TRBV11-2 and TRBJ2-2, with TRBD2 matching over 12 bases. CDR1 and CDR2 (germline): SGHAT, FQNNGV. The CDR3 consists of 16 residues. Losses at the gene ends were 5 bases for V and 5 bases for J; bases not matched to a gene: 6.

The chain links TRBV9 to TRBJ2-1; TRBD2 matches 12 bases. From germline, CDR1 is SGDLS and CDR2 YYNGEE. V dropped 4 bases and J dropped 9; count of bases not matched to a gene: 14. The CDR3 length is 17 residues. The CDR3 DNA follows: TGTGCCAGCAGCACCCTAGCGGGAGGGGGTATAAATGGTGAGCAGTTCTTC. It encodes CASSTLAGGGINGEQFF.

The chain employs TRBV27 and TRBJ2-7; 11 nucleotides line up with TRBD2. The CDR3 is 18 amino acids. V dropped 4 bases and J dropped 1; count of bases not matched to a gene: 12. Per the germline V gene, CDR1 is MNHEY and CDR2 is SMNVEV (reference sequence). CDR3 sequence: CASSSDPRTSGLSYEQYF. In DNA form, the CDR3 reads TGTGCCAGCAGTTCCGATCCCAGGACTAGCGGGTTATCCTACGAGCAGTACTTC.

This chain connects TRBV18 to TRBJ2-3, with 7 bases that match TRBD2. Germline lookup yields CDR1 KGHSH and CDR2 LQKENI. The CDR3 runs to 17 residues. Trimming cost V 6 bases and J 0 bases; bases outside gene matches: 12. CDR3 in amino acids: CASSGGLAERSTDTQYF. CDR3 nucleotide sequence: TGTGCCAGCTCGGGCGGTCTAGCGGAGCGTAGCACAGATACGCAGTATTTT.

The chain combines TRBV28 with TRBJ1-5; tentative D call: TRBD1 (5 bases). The germline V and J ends were trimmed by 7 bases and 2 bases, with 12 bases remaining between them. This CDR3 contains 14 residues. The germline gives CDR1 MDHEN, CDR2 SYDVKM. This chain's CDR3 is CASTRPGGNQPQHF. The CDR3 nucleotides are TGTGCCAGCACCCGGCCGGGGGGCAATCAGCCCCAGCATTTT.

The chain employs TRBV28 and TRBJ2-2; no reliable D call. This CDR3 comprises 15 residues. From germline, CDR1 is MDHEN and CDR2 SYDVKM. The V end lost 6 bases, the J end lost 0 bases, and 11 bases lay between the germline ends. CDR3 amino acids: CASRWTDTNTGELFF. The CDR3 DNA reads TGTGCCAGCAGATGGACGGATACGAACACCGGGGAGCTGTTTTTT. The variable domain in full, completed from reference TRBV28 and TRBJ2-2, reads DVKVTQSSRYLVKRTGEKVFLECVQDMDHENMFWYRQDPGLGLRLIYFSYDVKMKEKGDIPEGYSVSREKKERFSLILESASTNQTSMYLCASRWTDTNTGELFFGEGSRLTVL.

This chain links TRBV2 with TRBJ2-3; 7 positions agree with TRBD2. Germline V gives CDR1 SNHLY, CDR2 FYNNEI. V was clipped by 4 bases and J by 1 base; unmatched bases: 5. The CDR3 has 15 residues. This chain's CDR3 is CASSALTSGTDTQYF. The CDR3 nucleotides are TGTGCCAGCAGTGCACTAACTAGCGGCACAGATACGCAGTATTTT.

J is TRBJ2-7 and V is TRBV7-3, with D perhaps given as TRBD1 or TRBD2 (5 bases each). V lost 4 bases, J lost 1 base, and 14 bases lay in between. Germline CDR1 is SGHTA and CDR2 is FQGTGA. CDR3 length: 15 residues. CDR3 nucleotide sequence: TGTGCCAGCAGCTCTCTCGGGACGGGATCCTACGAGCAGTACTTC. Residues: CASSSLGTGSYEQYF.

The CDR3 bases are TGTGCCAGCAGTCTCGGGACAGGGGAGTATGGCTACACCTTC. As protein: CASSLGTGEYGYTF. This chain links TRBV14 with TRBJ1-2, with 10 bases that match TRBD1. CDR3 length: 14 residues. Germline lookup yields CDR1 SGHDN and CDR2 FVKESK. Trimming took 6 bases from V and 5 from J; bases not matched to a gene: 6. The complete variable domain, with remaining parts taken from reference TRBV14 and TRBJ1-2, reads EAGVTQFPSHSVIEKGQTVTLRCDPISGHDNLYWYRRVMGKEIKFLLHFVKESKQDESGMPNNRFLAERTGGTYSTLKVQPAELEDSGVYFCASSLGTGEYGYTFGSGTRLTVV.

The rearrangement uses TRBV28 and TRBJ2-3; 9 bases are a match to TRBD1. The CDR3 length is 15 residues. With 8 bases clipped from V and 5 bases from J, the junction kept 11 bases outside the gene matches. Germline V gene sequence: CDR1 MDHEN, CDR2 SYDVKM. As DNA, the CDR3 is TGTGCCAGCCCCCCAGTGGACAGGGGACAAGATACGCAGTATTTT. Amino acids: CASPPVDRGQDTQYF.

The V call is TRBV7-9, the J call TRBJ2-5; 16 positions agree with TRBD2. This CDR3 is 17 amino acids long. The V segment lost 6 bases and the J segment 5 bases; nucleotides outside the gene matches: 9. The germline gives CDR1 SEHNR, CDR2 FQNEAQ (reference sequence). The CDR3 DNA is TGTGCCAGCAGAACCGGGACTAGCGGGAGGGCCGGGGAGACCCAGTACTTC. This codes for CASRTGTSGRAGETQYF.

The chain uses TRBV18 and TRBJ2-2; a possible D gene is TRBD1 (6 bases). The germline V gene has CDR1 KGHSH and CDR2 LQKENI. With 4 bases removed from V and 2 bases from J, the gap between germline ends came to 14 bases. The CDR3 runs 16 residues. The CDR3 nucleotides are TGTGCCAGCTCACTTGATACAGGGCCCAACACCGGGGAGCTGTTTTTT. As protein: CASSLDTGPNTGELFF. Drawing the rest from reference TRBV18 and TRBJ2-2, the complete variable domain is NAGVMQNPRHLVRRRGQEARLRCSPMKGHSHVYWYRQLPEEGLKFMVYLQKENIIDESGMPKERFSAEFPKEGPSILRIQQVVRGDSAAYFCASSLDTGPNTGELFFGEGSRLTVL.

The genes are TRBV6-6 and TRBJ1-5; 7 bases align to TRBD1. The CDR3 spans 14 residues. Germline V gene sequence: CDR1 MNHNY, CDR2 SVGAGI (reference sequence). The ends lost 6 bases at V and 4 bases at J; junction bases unmatched: 6. CDR3 nucleotide sequence: TGTGCCAGCAGGCCAGACAGGGCTAATCAGCCCCAGCATTTT. It encodes CASRPDRANQPQHF.

Of note for this clone: Other DNA sequences in the same sample also yield this CDR3. The V call is TRBV28, the J call TRBJ1-4; D remains unclear. Germline V gene lookup returns CDR1 MDHEN and CDR2 SYDVKM. This CDR3 is 14 amino acids long. V was cut by 4 bases and J by 0 bases, with 6 bases left in between. CDR3 amino acids: CASSSEATNEKLFF. The CDR3 DNA sequence: TGTGCCAGCAGTTCCGAGGCAACTAATGAAAAACTGTTTTTT.

The rearrangement uses TRBV11-2 and TRBJ2-2; D might be TRBD2 (6 bases). The CDR3 has 14 residues. Trimming removed 4 bases at V and 5 bases at J, with 11 bases between. Per germline, CDR1 SGHAT and CDR2 FQNNGV. The CDR3 region has the DNA TGTGCCAGCAGCTCCCGGGACTTTACCGGGGAGCTGTTTTTT. This gives the protein CASSSRDFTGELFF.

The chain employs TRBV11-2 and TRBJ2-1; D perhaps matches TRBD2 (6 bases). Germline V gene data show CDR1 as SGHAT and CDR2 as FQNNGV. CDR3 size: 14 residues. With 8 bases removed from V and 5 bases from J, the gap between germline ends came to 16 bases. CDR3 amino acids: CASETGSRDNEQFF. In DNA, the CDR3 is TGTGCCAGCGAAACCGGGAGTCGGGACAATGAGCAGTTCTTC.

The chain recombines TRBV7-2 with TRBJ2-3; 7 bases line up with TRBD1. The germline gives CDR1 SGHTA, CDR2 FQGNSA. The CDR3 is 16 amino acids. V trimming: 2 bases; J trimming: 2 bases; junction bases outside the gene matches: 7. The DNA for the CDR3 is TGTGCCAGCAGCTTATTTCCCAGGGGGAACACAGATACGCAGTATTTT. Translated, it gives CASSLFPRGNTDTQYF.